The present T cell receptor (beta chain) was sequenced within a study of blood T cell repertoires in COVID-19. On the study more broadly: Some COVID-19 samples were acute and others convalescent; all came from the United States, Italy and Spain. Nucleic acid was either cDNA or gDNA, and it came from T cells, B-cell-depleted T cells, or PBMCs.

Original handling: Cell counts per sample came from amplifying reference gene primers. TCRdb's copy holds only in-frame clones and misses some; the assay was immunoSEQ multiplex PCR. The V and J calls and the clone size are those of that table, but D and trimming were determined from the DNA. The sample contains 180,000 or so clones, just under 90% of which appear only once. Germline V gene sequence: CDR1 SEHNR, CDR2 FQNEAQ (reference sequence). Trimming stripped 1 base from V and 0 bases from J, with 4 bases between. CDR3 length: 14 amino acids. What was sequenced was peripheral blood. The sequence came from a man aged 18 to 29 with active or convalescent COVID-19. V usage is TRBV7-9 and J usage is TRBJ1-3; D gene ambiguous. In nucleotides, the CDR3 is TGTGCCAGCAGCTTAGGTAGCTCTGGAAACACCATATATTTT. Its protein is CASSLGSSGNTIYF.